The TCR beta chain under discussion was sequenced for a study of blood T cells in healthy people across ages. Study-level findings and limits: Age showed a roughly linear inverse relationship with TCR beta diversity per million T cells.

A sample-barcoded 5' primer and a J-beta primer mix were used in a second PCR of roughly 6 to 12 cycles. A template-switch adaptor with 12 random nucleotides tagged each cDNA molecule. At least 2.5 million CDR3-containing paired-end reads were obtained per sample. TCRdb reprocessed the 5' RACE reads with MiXCR, giving one entry per CDR3 protein. The data hold just over 1 million distinct CDR3 sequences, with more than 40% observed a single time. Donors ranged from roughly 6 to 90 years old and were healthy Caucasians in Russia. Turning to this clonotype: Its antigen remains unknown.

The clonotype originates from a woman in her fifties or sixties in good health. Sequenced input: blood.

CDR3 in amino acids: CASSGPSGSKEETQYF. The CDR3 bases are TGTGCCAGCAGCGGTCCTAGCGGGAGTAAGGAGGAGACCCAGTACTTC. This chain connects TRBV21-1 to TRBJ2-5; the listed D gene, TRBD2, was not tested against the DNA. TRBV21-1 counts as a pseudogene. The CDR3 has 16 amino acids.